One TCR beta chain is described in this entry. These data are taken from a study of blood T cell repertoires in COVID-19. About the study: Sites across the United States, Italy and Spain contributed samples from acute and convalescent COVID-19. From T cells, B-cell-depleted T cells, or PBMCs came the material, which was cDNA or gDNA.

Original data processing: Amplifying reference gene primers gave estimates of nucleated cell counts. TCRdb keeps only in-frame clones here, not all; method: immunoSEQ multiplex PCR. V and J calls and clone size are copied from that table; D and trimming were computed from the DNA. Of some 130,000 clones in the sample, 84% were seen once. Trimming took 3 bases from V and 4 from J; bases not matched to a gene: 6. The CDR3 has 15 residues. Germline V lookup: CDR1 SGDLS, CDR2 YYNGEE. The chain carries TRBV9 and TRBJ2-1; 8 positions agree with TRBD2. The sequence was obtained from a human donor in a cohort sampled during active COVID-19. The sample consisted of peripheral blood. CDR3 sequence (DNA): TGTGCCAGCAGCGCTCCGGGACTAGGGTACAATGAGCAGTTCTTC. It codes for CASSAPGLGYNEQFF.